What follows describes a single TCR beta chain. The data are from a study of blood T cell repertoires in COVID-19. Study in general: T cells, B-cell-depleted T cells, or PBMCs provided the cDNA or gDNA that served as material.

The CDR3 runs 12 residues. Trimming cost V 1 base and J 9 bases, with 10 bases left between them. The germline V gene encodes CDR1 SQVTM and CDR2 ANQGSEA. Per the authors' pipeline: Estimation of nucleated cell counts relied on the amplification of reference gene primers. Assay used: immunoSEQ multiplex PCR; TCRdb lists only in-frame clones, some missing. V and J calls and clone size come straight from that table; D and trimming were deduced from the DNA. The sample records some 80,000 clones, 81% being singletons. Material: peripheral blood. The receptor was derived from a man aged 80 or over with acute or convalescent COVID-19. The chain recombines TRBV29-1 with TRBJ2-1; tentatively, D is TRBD2 (6 bases). CDR3 in amino acids: CSVEAGASEQFF. CDR3 DNA sequence: TGCAGCGTTGAAGCGGGAGCAAGTGAGCAGTTCTTC.